Only a few counts were recorded for the clone carrying this TCR beta chain. Its antigen is still unknown. Every patient had mismatch repair deficiency by PCR or immunohistochemistry. TCR sequencing covered a few patients who responded to pembrolizumab. Clones were read by immunoSEQ multiplex PCR, and TCRdb kept only the in-frame ones, dropping some. The sample shows 75,000 to 80,000 clones, 65% to 85% of them seen only once. The sample belongs to a study of PD-1 blockade in mismatch repair-deficient tumors. Overall study: All were previously treated, progressing patients with 11 to 13 mismatch repair-deficient cancer types. The study's findings and limits: Tumor-resident clones, often undetectable pretreatment in blood, expanded then contracted after pembrolizumab.

This CDR3 has 15 residues. Germline loops: CDR1 SGHNT, CDR2 YYREEE (reference sequence). Trimming removed 3 bases from V and 4 bases from J; junction bases left unmatched: 5. Sequencing was performed on peripheral blood, taken 44 weeks after starting pembrolizumab. The J gene is TRBJ2-2, the V gene TRBV5-4; TRBD1 agrees at 8 bases. This clonotype was sampled from an adult with mismatch repair-deficient cancer. CDR3 sequence (DNA): TGTGCCAGCAGCTATGGACAGGGTGGCACCGGGGAGCTGTTTTTT. This codes for CASSYGQGGTGELFF.